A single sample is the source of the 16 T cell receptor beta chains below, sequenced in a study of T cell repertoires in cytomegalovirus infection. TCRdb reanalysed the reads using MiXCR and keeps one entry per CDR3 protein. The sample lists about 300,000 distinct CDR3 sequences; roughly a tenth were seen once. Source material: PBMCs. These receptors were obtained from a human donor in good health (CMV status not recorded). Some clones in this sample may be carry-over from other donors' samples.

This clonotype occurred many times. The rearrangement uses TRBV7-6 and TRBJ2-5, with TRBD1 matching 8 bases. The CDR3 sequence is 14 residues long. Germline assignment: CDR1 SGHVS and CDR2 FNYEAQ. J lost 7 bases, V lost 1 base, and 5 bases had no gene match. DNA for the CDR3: TGTGCCAGCAGCTTAGAACAGGGGGGTCGGACCCAGTACTTC. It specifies CASSLEQGGRTQYF.

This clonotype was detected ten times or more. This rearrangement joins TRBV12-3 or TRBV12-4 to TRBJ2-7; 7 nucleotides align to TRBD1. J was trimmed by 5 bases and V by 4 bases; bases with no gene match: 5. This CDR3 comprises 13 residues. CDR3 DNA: TGTGCCAGCAGTTCGGGACAGCGCAACGAGCAGTACTTC. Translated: CASSSGQRNEQYF.

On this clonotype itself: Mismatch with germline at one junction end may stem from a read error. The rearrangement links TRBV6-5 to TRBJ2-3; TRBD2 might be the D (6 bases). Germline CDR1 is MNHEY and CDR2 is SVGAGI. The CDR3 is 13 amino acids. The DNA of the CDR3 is TGTGCCAGCAGCCCTCTCGGAACCGGGACTTCCAATTTT. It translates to CASSPLGTGTSNF.

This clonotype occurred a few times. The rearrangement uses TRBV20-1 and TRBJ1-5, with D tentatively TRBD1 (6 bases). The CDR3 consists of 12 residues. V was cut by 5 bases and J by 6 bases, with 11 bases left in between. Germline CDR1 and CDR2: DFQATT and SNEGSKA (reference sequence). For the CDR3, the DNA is TGCAGTGCTGTCGGGACATTTCAGCCCCAGCATTTT. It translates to CSAVGTFQPQHF.

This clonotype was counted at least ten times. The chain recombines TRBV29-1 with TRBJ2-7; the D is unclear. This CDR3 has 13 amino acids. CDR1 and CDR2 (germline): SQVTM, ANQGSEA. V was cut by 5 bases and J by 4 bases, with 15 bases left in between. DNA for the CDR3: TGCAGCGTTAAATACGGACCCTTTTACGAGCAGTACTTC. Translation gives CSVKYGPFYEQYF.

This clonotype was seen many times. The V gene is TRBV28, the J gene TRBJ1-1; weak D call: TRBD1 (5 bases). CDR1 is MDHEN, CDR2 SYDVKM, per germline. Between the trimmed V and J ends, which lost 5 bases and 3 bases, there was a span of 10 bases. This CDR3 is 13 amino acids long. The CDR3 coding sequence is TGTGCCAGCAGTCCGAGACAGCACACTGAAGCTTTCTTT. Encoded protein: CASSPRQHTEAFF.

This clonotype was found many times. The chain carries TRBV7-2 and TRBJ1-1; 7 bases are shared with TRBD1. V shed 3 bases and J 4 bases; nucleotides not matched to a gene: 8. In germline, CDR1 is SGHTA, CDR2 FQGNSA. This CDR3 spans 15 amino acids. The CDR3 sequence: CASSFDRARGTEAFF. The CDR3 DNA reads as TGTGCCAGCAGCTTTGACAGGGCCCGGGGCACTGAAGCTTTCTTT.

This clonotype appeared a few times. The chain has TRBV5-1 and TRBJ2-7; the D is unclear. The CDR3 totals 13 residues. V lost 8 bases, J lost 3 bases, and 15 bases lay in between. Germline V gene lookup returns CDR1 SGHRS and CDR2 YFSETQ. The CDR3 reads CASGVLGIYEQYF. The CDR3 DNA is TGCGCCAGTGGGGTCCTGGGGATCTACGAGCAGTACTTC.

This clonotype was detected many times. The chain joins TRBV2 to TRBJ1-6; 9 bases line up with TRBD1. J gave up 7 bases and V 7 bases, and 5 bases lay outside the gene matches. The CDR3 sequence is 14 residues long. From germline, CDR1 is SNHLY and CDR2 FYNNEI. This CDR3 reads CASTRTGANSPLHF. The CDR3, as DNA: TGTGCCAGCACGAGGACAGGGGCAAATTCACCCCTCCACTTT.

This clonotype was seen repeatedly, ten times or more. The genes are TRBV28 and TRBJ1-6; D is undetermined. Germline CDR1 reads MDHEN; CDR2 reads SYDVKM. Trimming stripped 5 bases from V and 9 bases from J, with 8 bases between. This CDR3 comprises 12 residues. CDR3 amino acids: CASSQVGSPLHF. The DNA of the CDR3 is TGTGCCAGCAGTCAAGTCGGTTCACCCCTCCACTTT.

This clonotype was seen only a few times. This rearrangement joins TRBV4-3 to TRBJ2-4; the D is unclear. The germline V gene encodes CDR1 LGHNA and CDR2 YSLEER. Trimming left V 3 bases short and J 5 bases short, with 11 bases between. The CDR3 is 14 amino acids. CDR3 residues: CASSQTPHQNIQYF. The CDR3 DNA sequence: TGCGCCAGCAGCCAGACTCCTCATCAAAACATTCAGTACTTC.

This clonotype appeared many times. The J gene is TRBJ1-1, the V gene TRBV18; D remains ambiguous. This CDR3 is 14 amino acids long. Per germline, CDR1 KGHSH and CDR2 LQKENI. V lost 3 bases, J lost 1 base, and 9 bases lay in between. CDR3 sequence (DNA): TGTGCCAGCTCACCCTTTGACCGGAACACTGAAGCTTTCTTT. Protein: CASSPFDRNTEAFF.

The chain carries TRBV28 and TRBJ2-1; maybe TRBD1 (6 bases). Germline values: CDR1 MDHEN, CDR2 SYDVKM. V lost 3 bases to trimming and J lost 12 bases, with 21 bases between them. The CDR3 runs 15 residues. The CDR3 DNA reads TGTGCCAGCAGTTTGGCTTCCACAGGGTCTGAATGGCAGTTCTTC. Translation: CASSLASTGSEWQFF.

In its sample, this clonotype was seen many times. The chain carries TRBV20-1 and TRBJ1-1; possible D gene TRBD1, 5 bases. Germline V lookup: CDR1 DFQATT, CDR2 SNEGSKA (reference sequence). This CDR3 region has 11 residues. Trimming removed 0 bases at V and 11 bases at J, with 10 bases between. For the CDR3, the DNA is TGCAGTGCTAGAGATCCAGGGACGGCTTTCTTT. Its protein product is CSARDPGTAFF.

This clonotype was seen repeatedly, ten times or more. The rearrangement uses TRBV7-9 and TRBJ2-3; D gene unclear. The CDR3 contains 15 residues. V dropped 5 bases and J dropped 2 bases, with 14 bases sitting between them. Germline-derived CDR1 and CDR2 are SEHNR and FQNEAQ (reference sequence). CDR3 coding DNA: TGTGCCAGCAGCCTAGGATATTCGGACACAGATACGCAGTATTTT. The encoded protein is CASSLGYSDTDTQYF. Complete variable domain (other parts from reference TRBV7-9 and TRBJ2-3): DTGVSQNPRHKITKRGQNVTFRCDPISEHNRLYWYRQTLGQGPEFLTYFQNEAQLEKSRLLSDRFSAERPKGSFSTLEIQRTEQGDSAMYLCASSLGYSDTDTQYFGPGTRLTVL.

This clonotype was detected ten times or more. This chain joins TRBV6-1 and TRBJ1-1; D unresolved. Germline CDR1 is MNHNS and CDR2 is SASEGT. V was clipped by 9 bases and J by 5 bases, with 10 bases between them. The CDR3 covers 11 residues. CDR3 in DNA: TGTGCCAGTATAAGAGCAACTGAAGCTTTCTTT. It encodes CASIRATEAFF.